The 16 T cell receptor beta chains listed next were all sequenced from one sample in a study of regulatory T cells in long-lasting Graves disease. The authors built TCR beta libraries using iRepertoire HTBI primers and Arm-PCR of CDR3 regions. TCRdb re-derived calls from the multiplex PCR reads in MiXCR, one entry per CDR3 protein. The data show hundreds of thousands of distinct CDR3 sequences, 15% to 20% seen once. Time point of the sample: newly diagnosed GD, antithyroid drugs for less than 3 months. PBMC RNA was the source of the TCR library. The same sample was also studied in work on T cells in Graves' hyperthyroidism and ophthalmopathy.

The sequences come from peripheral blood mononuclear cells (PBMCs), collected at new diagnosis, from a patient treated with antithyroid drugs. Receptors were obtained from a woman in her 30s with Graves disease.

The table lists this clonotype with many counts. This rearrangement joins TRBV20-1 to TRBJ1-1; possible D gene TRBD1, 5 bases. V was clipped by 5 bases and J by 3 bases, with 10 bases between them. CDR1 is DFQATT, CDR2 SNEGSKA, per germline (reference sequence). This CDR3 spans 12 amino acids. As DNA, the CDR3 is TGCAGTGCTGGGGGGGACTACACTGAAGCTTTCTTT. This sequence encodes CSAGGDYTEAFF.

This clonotype showed up just a few times. CDR3 DNA sequence: TGTGCCAGCAGCAGGGCCCCCGCGGAGACCCAGTACTTC. Translated, it gives CASSRAPAETQYF. This chain connects TRBV7-8 to TRBJ2-5; unclear D gene. This CDR3 has 13 amino acids. The V end lost 5 bases, the J end lost 5 bases, and 12 bases lay between the germline ends. Germline loops: CDR1 SGHVS, CDR2 FQNEAQ. The whole variable domain, filled in from reference TRBV7-8 and TRBJ2-5, reads GAGVSQSPRYKVAKRGQDVALRCDPISGHVSLFWYQQALGQGPEFLTYFQNEAQLDKSGLPSDRFFAERPEGSVSTLKIQRTQQEDSAVYLCASSRAPAETQYFGPGTRLLVL.

This clonotype was counted only a few times. For the CDR3, the DNA is TGTGCCAGCAGTCAGGGTTACTCCCTCCACTTT. As protein: CASSQGYSLHF. J is TRBJ1-6 and V is TRBV28; TRBD1 is a possible D gene (5 bases). V lost 5 bases to trimming and J lost 14 bases, with 10 bases between them. The CDR3 totals 11 residues. The germline gives CDR1 MDHEN, CDR2 SYDVKM.

The CDR3 DNA is TGTGCCTGGAGTCTTCGTTATGGGGTTGACTCTGGAAACACCATATATTTT. Its protein is CAWSLRYGVDSGNTIYF. The chain has TRBV30 and TRBJ1-3; D not resolved. The V and J ends lost 2 bases and 0 bases respectively, with 17 bases between them. Per germline, CDR1 GTSNPN and CDR2 SVGIG (reference sequence). CDR3 length equals 17 residues. Full variable domain (rest looked up from reference TRBV30 and TRBJ1-3): SQTIHQWPATLVQPVGSPLSLECTVEGTSNPNLYWYRQAAGRGLQLLFYSVGIGQISSEVPQNLSASRPQDRQFILSSKKLLLSDSGFYLCAWSLRYGVDSGNTIYFGEGSWLTVV.

This clonotype has just a few counts. The rearrangement uses TRBV30 and TRBJ1-2; no firm D call. Per germline, CDR1 GTSNPN and CDR2 SVGIG (reference sequence). Trimming removed 1 base at V and 8 bases at J, with 11 bases between. There are 12 residues in the CDR3. The CDR3, as DNA: TGTGCCTGGAGTGGTTCGCTTTTCGGCTACACCTTC. It translates to CAWSGSLFGYTF.

This clonotype occurred a few times. The V gene is TRBV7-9, the J gene TRBJ1-5, with 8 positions matching TRBD1. V trimming: 0 bases; J trimming: 6 bases; junction bases outside the gene matches: 10. Germline V gene sequence: CDR1 SEHNR, CDR2 FQNEAQ (reference sequence). This CDR3 comprises 17 residues. CDR3 in DNA: TGTGCCAGCAGCTTAGCAAAAACAGGGGGAAGGGGTCAGCCCCAGCATTTT. It codes for CASSLAKTGGRGQPQHF. The full variable domain, with the rest looked up from reference TRBV7-9 and TRBJ1-5, is DTGVSQNPRHKITKRGQNVTFRCDPISEHNRLYWYRQTLGQGPEFLTYFQNEAQLEKSRLLSDRFSAERPKGSFSTLEIQRTEQGDSAMYLCASSLAKTGGRGQPQHFGDGTRLSIL.

This clonotype was observed many times. CDR3 region: CASSQGPGSGELFF. CDR3 in DNA: TGTGCCAGCAGCCAGGGACCGGGGTCCGGGGAGCTGTTTTTT. This chain uses TRBV12-3 or TRBV12-4 with TRBJ2-2; D possibly uses TRBD1 or TRBD2 (5 bases each). CDR3 length: 14 residues. V lost 6 bases, J lost 6 bases, and 14 bases lay in between.

The chain uses TRBV20-1 and TRBJ2-7; D is ambiguous. The V and J ends lost 6 bases and 0 bases respectively, with 12 bases between them. The CDR3 runs 13 residues. In germline, CDR1 is DFQATT, CDR2 SNEGSKA (reference sequence). CDR3: CSAEPSSSYEQYF. CDR3 coding DNA: TGCAGTGCCGAACCATCTAGCTCCTACGAGCAGTACTTC.

The rearrangement joins TRBV20-1 to TRBJ2-3; possibly TRBD1 for D (6 bases). Between the trimmed V and J ends, which lost 5 bases and 1 base, there was a span of 7 bases. Looked up from germline, CDR1 is DFQATT and CDR2 is SNEGSKA (reference sequence). CDR3 size: 12 residues. The CDR3 sequence is CSARTGTDTQYF. CDR3 DNA: TGCAGTGCTCGGACAGGCACAGATACGCAGTATTTT.

J is TRBJ1-4 and V is TRBV19, with 7 bases identical to TRBD1. Germline V gene data show CDR1 as LNHDA and CDR2 as SQIVND (reference sequence). The junction had 8 bases not matched to a gene; V was cut back by 5 bases and J by 5 bases. The CDR3 runs 15 residues. The CDR3 loop is CASSRQGQQNEKLFF. The DNA of the CDR3 is TGTGCCAGTAGTCGTCAGGGACAGCAGAATGAAAAACTGTTTTTT.

The chain joins TRBV5-5 to TRBJ2-6, with D possibly being TRBD1 (6 bases). This CDR3 contains 15 residues. V was clipped by 3 bases and J by 4 bases, with 11 bases between them. Germline CDR1 is SGHKS and CDR2 is YYEKEE (reference sequence). The CDR3 sequence is CASSSAGTGANVLTF. CDR3 sequence (DNA): TGTGCCAGCAGCTCTGCAGGGACAGGGGCCAACGTCCTGACTTTC.

V usage is TRBV2 and J usage is TRBJ2-7, with D possibly matching TRBD1 (6 bases). The CDR3 is 15 amino acids. V shed 8 bases and J shed 2 bases, with 19 bases lying between them. Germline CDR1 is SNHLY and CDR2 is FYNNEI. CDR3 amino acids: CASSPKQGVTYEQYF. DNA for the CDR3: TGTGCCAGCTCACCAAAACAGGGTGTAACCTACGAGCAGTACTTC.

This clonotype was picked up many times. The chain combines TRBV7-9 with TRBJ1-2, with D unresolved. Germline V gene sequence: CDR1 SEHNR, CDR2 FQNEAQ (reference sequence). V was clipped by 0 bases and J by 0 bases, with 2 bases between them. CDR3 length equals 13 residues. For the CDR3, the DNA is TGTGCCAGCAGCTTAGCATCTAACTATGGCTACACCTTC. It yields the protein CASSLASNYGYTF.

There are many counts of this clonotype. CDR3 bases: TGTGCCAGCAGCAGAACCCTCTCCTACAATGAGCAGTTCTTC. Translated, it gives CASSRTLSYNEQFF. The rearrangement uses TRBV28 and TRBJ2-1; no clear D gene. Germline V CDR1 and CDR2: MDHEN, SYDVKM. Trimming stripped 6 bases from V and 0 bases from J, with 9 bases between. The length of the CDR3 is 14 residues.

The chain recombines TRBV10-2 with TRBJ1-2; D is unclear. CDR1 and CDR2 from the germline V gene are WSHSY and SAAADI. The V end was cut by 11 bases, the J end by 4 bases, with 11 bases between. The CDR3 contains 11 residues. CDR3: CARLGSYGYTF. DNA of the CDR3: TGCGCCCGACTTGGATCCTATGGCTACACCTTC.

The chain uses TRBV30 and TRBJ1-1, with a possible D match to TRBD1 (6 bases). Per germline, CDR1 GTSNPN and CDR2 SVGIG (reference sequence). The CDR3 loop spans 13 amino acids. The V end lost 5 bases, the J end lost 5 bases, and 15 bases lay between the germline ends. The CDR3 DNA reads as TGTGCCTGGCAAATACAGGGAGGTACTGAAGCTTTCTTT. Amino acids: CAWQIQGGTEAFF.